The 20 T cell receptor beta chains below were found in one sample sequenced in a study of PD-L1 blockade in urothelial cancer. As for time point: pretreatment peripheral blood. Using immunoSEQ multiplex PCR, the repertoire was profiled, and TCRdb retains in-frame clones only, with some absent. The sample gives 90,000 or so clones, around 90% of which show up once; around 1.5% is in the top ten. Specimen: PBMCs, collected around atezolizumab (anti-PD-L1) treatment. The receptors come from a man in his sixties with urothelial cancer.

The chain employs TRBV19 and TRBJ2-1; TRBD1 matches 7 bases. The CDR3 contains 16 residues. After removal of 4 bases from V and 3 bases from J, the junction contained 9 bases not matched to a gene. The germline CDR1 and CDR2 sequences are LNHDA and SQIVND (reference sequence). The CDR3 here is CASSKLTGSNYNEQFF. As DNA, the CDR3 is TGTGCCAGTAGTAAGTTGACAGGGAGCAACTACAATGAGCAGTTCTTC. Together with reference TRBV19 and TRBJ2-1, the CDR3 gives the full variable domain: DGGITQSPKYLFRKEGQNVTLSCEQNLNHDAMYWYRQDPGQGLRLIYYSQIVNDFQKGDIAEGYSVSREKKESFPLTVTSAQKNPTAFYLCASSKLTGSNYNEQFFGPGTRLTVL.

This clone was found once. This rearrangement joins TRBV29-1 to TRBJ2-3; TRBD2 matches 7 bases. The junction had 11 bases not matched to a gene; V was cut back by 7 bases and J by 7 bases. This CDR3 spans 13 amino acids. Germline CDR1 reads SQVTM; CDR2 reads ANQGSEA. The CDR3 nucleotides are TGCAGCGGGGGGGGACGGGGCACGAATACGCAGTATTTT. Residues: CSGGGRGTNTQYF.

DNA of the CDR3: TGTGCCAGCCGACAGACGAACACCGGGGAGCTGTTTTTT. It specifies CASRQTNTGELFF. The chain recombines TRBV19 with TRBJ2-2; tentative D call: TRBD1 (5 bases). The CDR3 totals 13 residues. Germline V gene data show CDR1 as LNHDA and CDR2 as SQIVND (reference sequence). The germline V and J ends were trimmed by 9 bases and 0 bases, with 8 bases remaining between them.

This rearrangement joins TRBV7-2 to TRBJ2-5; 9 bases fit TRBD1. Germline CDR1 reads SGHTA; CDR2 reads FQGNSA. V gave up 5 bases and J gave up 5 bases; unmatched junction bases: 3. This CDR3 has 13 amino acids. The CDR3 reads CASSPGQGETQYF. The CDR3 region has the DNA TGTGCCAGCAGCCCGGGACAGGGTGAGACCCAGTACTTC.

The CDR3: CASSPGQASNQPQHF. Written as DNA, the CDR3 is TGTGCCAGCTCACCGGGACAAGCGAGCAATCAGCCCCAGCATTTT. The chain combines TRBV18 with TRBJ1-5, with D possibly TRBD1 on 6 matching bases. The CDR3 runs 15 residues. Trimming removed 3 bases at V and 1 base at J, with 10 bases between. Germline lookup yields CDR1 KGHSH and CDR2 LQKENI.

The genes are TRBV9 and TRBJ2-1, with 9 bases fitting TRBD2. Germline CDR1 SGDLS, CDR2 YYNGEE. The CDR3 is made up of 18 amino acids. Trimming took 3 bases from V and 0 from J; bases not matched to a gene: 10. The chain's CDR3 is CASSAPIGSGGSYNEQFF. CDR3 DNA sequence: TGTGCCAGCAGCGCCCCAATCGGTAGCGGGGGCTCCTACAATGAGCAGTTCTTC.

In DNA, the CDR3 is TGTGCCAGCAAATATGGTCAAGCTAGCGAGCAGTACTTC. Residues: CASKYGQASEQYF. The J gene is TRBJ2-7, the V gene TRBV14; D not certain. The CDR3 loop spans 13 amino acids. CDR1 is SGHDN, CDR2 FVKESK, per germline. Trimming shortened V by 7 bases and J by 6 bases, and 16 bases separated the two germline ends.

The CDR3 region is CASGSTTGGRGYTF. The CDR3, as DNA: TGTGCCAGCGGATCAACAACAGGGGGACGGGGCTACACCTTC. This chain joins TRBV7-2 and TRBJ1-2, with 8 positions matching TRBD1. Germline V gives CDR1 SGHTA, CDR2 FQGNSA. V was pared by 8 bases and J by 8 bases, with 13 bases of the junction left unmatched. This CDR3 has 14 residues.

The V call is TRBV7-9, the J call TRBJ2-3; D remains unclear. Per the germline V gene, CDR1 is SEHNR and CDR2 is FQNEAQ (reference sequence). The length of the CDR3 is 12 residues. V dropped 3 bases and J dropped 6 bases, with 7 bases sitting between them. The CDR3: CASSLTSDTQYF. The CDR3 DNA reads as TGTGCCAGCAGCTTGACTTCTGATACGCAGTATTTT.

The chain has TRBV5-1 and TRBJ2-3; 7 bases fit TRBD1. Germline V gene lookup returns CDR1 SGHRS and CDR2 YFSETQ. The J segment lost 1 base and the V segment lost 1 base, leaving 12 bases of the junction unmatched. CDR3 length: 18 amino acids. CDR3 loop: CASSLSRSAGTGTDTQYF. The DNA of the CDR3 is TGCGCCAGCAGCTTGTCTAGGTCCGCCGGGACAGGCACAGATACGCAGTATTTT.

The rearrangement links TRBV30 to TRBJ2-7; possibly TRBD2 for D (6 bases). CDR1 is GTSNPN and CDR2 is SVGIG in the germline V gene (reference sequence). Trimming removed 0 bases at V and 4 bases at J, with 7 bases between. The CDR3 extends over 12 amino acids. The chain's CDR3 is CAWSVGGYEQYF. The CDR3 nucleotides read TGTGCCTGGAGTGTAGGAGGGTACGAGCAGTACTTC.

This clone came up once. The CDR3 region has the DNA TGCGCCAGCAGCCCCGGGGCGACTAGCGGGGGGGAGGAGACCCAGTACTTC. This translates into CASSPGATSGGEETQYF. V is TRBV5-1 and J is TRBJ2-5; 14 bases are a match to TRBD2. After removal of 4 bases from V and 5 bases from J, the junction contained 10 bases not matched to a gene. The length of the CDR3 is 17 residues. CDR1 and CDR2 from the germline V gene are SGHRS and YFSETQ. Supplemented by reference TRBV5-1 and TRBJ2-5, the full variable domain reads KAGVTQTPRYLIKTRGQQVTLSCSPISGHRSVSWYQQTPGQGLQFLFEYFSETQRNKGNFPGRFSGRQFSNSRSEMNVSTLELGDSALYLCASSPGATSGGEETQYFGPGTRLLVL.

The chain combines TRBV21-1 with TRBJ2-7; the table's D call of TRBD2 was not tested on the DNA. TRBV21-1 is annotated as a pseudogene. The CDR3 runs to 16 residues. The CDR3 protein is CASSKVAGGPTYEQYF. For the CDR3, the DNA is TGTGCCAGCAGCAAAGTTGCGGGAGGGCCCACCTACGAGCAGTACTTC.

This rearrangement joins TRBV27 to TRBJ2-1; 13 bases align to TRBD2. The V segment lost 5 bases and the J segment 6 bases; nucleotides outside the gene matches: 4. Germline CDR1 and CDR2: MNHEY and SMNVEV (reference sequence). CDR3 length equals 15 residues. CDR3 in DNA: TGTGCCAGCAGTCGGGGACTAGCGGGACCCAATGAGCAGTTCTTC. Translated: CASSRGLAGPNEQFF.

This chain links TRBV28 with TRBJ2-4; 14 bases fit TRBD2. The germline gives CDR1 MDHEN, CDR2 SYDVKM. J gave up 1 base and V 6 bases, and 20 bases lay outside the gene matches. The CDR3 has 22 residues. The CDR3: CASRPGTSGSDASGRAKNIQYF. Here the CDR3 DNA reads TGTGCCAGCAGGCCCGGGACTAGCGGGAGCGACGCGTCGGGGCGTGCCAAAAACATTCAGTACTTC.

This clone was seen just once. The CDR3 DNA reads as TGTGCCAGTAATGACAGATTGAACACTGAAGCTTTCTTT. It encodes CASNDRLNTEAFF. This chain uses TRBV19 with TRBJ1-1; the D gene is possibly TRBD1 (5 bases). Trimming pared 7 bases from V and 0 bases from J, leaving 9 bases between. Germline V gives CDR1 LNHDA, CDR2 SQIVND (reference sequence). This CDR3 spans 13 amino acids.

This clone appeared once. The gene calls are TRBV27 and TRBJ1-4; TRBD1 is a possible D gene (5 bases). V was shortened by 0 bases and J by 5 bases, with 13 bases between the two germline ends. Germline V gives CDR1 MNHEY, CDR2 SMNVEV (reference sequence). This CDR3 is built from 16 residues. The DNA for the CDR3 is TGTGCCAGCAGTTTATCCGGATCCCCAGGGAATGAAAAACTGTTTTTT. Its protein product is CASSLSGSPGNEKLFF.

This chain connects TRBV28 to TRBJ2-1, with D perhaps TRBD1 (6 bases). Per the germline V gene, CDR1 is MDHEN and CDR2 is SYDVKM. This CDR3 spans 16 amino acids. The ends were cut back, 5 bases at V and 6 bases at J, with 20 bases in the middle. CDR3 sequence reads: CASSNYRDKGRNEQFF. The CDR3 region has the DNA TGTGCCAGCAGTAATTATCGGGACAAGGGCCGCAATGAGCAGTTCTTC.

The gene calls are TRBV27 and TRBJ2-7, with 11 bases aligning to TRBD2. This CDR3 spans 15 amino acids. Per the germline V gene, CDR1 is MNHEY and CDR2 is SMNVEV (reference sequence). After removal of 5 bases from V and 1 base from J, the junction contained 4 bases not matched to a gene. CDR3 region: CASSMGTSGSYEQYF. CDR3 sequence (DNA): TGTGCCAGCAGTATGGGGACTAGCGGATCCTACGAGCAGTACTTC.

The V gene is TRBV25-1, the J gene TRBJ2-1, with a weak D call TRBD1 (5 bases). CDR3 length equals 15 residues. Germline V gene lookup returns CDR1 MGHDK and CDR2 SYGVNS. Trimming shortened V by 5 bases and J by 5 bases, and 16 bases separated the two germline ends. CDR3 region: CASSPWGGTDNEQFF. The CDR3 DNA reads TGTGCCAGCAGTCCCTGGGGCGGTACTGACAATGAGCAGTTCTTC.